These 6 T cell receptor beta chains were sequenced from one sample in a study of T cells after yellow fever vaccination. Via MiXCR, TCRdb re-called the 5' RACE reads, giving one row per CDR3 protein. The sample has about 310,000 distinct CDR3 sequences; 3.6% are singletons. This material consisted of PBMCs, taken on the day of the yellow fever booster vaccination. All receptors come from a man between 18 and 35 years old who received the YFV17D yellow fever vaccine.

This sequence joins TRBV27 and TRBJ2-2; TRBD2 matches at 7 bases. Unmatched junction bases numbered 2, after V lost 1 base and J lost 0 bases. The CDR3 covers 16 residues. CDR1 MNHEY and CDR2 SMNVEV come from the germline V gene (reference sequence). CDR3 in amino acids: CASSLFLAANTGELFF. The CDR3 DNA reads TGTGCCAGCAGTTTATTTCTAGCGGCGAACACCGGGGAGCTGTTTTTT.

This clonotype came up a few times. This chain connects TRBV4-3 to TRBJ2-3, with TRBD2 identical over 10 bases. The CDR3 totals 16 residues. Trimming at V came to 5 bases and at J to 2 bases, leaving 7 bases not matched to a gene. Germline CDR1 is LGHNA and CDR2 is YSLEER. CDR3 in DNA: TGCGCCAGCAGCATCCAGCGGGGGGGCCTCACAGATACGCAGTATTTT. Residues: CASSIQRGGLTDTQYF.

A few counts support this clonotype. The chain uses TRBV4-2 and TRBJ2-3; 10 nucleotides align to TRBD2. The CDR3 runs to 18 residues. Germline V gene sequence: CDR1 LGHNA, CDR2 YNFKEQ. V dropped 1 base and J dropped 5; count of bases not matched to a gene: 12. The CDR3 DNA is TGTGCCAGCAGCCAAGTGGGACAGCGGGGGGGCCCTGGAGATACGCAGTATTTT. It is translated as CASSQVGQRGGPGDTQYF.

This clonotype was seen repeatedly, ten times or more. The V gene is TRBV7-2, the J gene TRBJ1-6; no clear D gene. The V end lost 4 bases, the J end lost 3 bases, and 13 bases lay between the germline ends. CDR1 and CDR2 from the germline V gene are SGHTA and FQGNSA. The CDR3 sequence is 16 residues long. The CDR3 region has the DNA TGTGCCAGCAGCTCCGGCTCCATTTACTATAATTCACCCCTCCACTTT. It codes for CASSSGSIYYNSPLHF.

In its sample, this clonotype was seen many times. The rearrangement uses TRBV5-5 and TRBJ1-1, with D possibly TRBD1 on 6 matching bases. Germline assignment: CDR1 SGHKS and CDR2 YYEKEE (reference sequence). Trimming stripped 6 bases from V and 5 bases from J, with 17 bases between. The CDR3 length is 14 residues. The CDR3 spells CASTLDRYKTEAFF. DNA for the CDR3: TGTGCCAGCACCCTCGACAGGTATAAGACTGAAGCTTTCTTT.

In this sample, this clonotype turned up many times. The CDR3, as DNA: TGTGCCAGCAGTTTTTCTCCAGACAGGGGGCTTCAGCCCCAGCATTTT. Encoded protein: CASSFSPDRGLQPQHF. The chain has TRBV28 and TRBJ1-5, with TRBD1 matching over 10 bases. The CDR3 covers 16 residues. Per germline, CDR1 MDHEN and CDR2 SYDVKM. With 3 bases clipped from V and 6 bases from J, the junction kept 8 bases outside the gene matches.